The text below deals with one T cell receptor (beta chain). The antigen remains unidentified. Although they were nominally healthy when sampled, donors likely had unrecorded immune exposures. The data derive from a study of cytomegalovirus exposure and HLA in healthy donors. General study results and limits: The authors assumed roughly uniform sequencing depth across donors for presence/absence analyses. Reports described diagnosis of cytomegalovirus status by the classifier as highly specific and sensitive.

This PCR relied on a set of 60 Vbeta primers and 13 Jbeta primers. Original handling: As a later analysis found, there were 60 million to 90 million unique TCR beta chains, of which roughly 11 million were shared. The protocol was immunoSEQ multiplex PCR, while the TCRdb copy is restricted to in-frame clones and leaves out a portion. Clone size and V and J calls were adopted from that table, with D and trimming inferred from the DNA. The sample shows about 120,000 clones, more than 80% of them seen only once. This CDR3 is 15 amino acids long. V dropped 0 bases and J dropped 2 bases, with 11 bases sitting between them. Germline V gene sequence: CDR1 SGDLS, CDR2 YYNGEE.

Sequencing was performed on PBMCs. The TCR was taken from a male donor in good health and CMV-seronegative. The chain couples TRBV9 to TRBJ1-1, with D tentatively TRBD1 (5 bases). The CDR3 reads CASSVEAQANTEAFF. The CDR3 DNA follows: TGTGCCAGCAGCGTAGAGGCACAGGCTAACACTGAAGCTTTCTTT.